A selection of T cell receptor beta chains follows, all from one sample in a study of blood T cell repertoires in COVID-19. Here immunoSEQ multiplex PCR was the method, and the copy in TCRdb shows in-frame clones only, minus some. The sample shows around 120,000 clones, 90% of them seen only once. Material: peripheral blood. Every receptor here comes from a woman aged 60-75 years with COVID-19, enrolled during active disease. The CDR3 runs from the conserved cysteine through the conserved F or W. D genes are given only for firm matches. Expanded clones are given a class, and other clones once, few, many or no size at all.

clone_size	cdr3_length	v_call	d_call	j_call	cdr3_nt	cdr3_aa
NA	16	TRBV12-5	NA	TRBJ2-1	TGTGCTAGTGGTTTGAACCGGGGACTCTTGTACAATGAGCAGTTCTTC	CASGLNRGLLYNEQFF
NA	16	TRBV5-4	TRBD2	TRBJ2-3	TGTGCCAGCAGCCCAGGGACTACCCGAAGCACAGATACGCAGTATTTT	CASSPGTTRSTDTQYF
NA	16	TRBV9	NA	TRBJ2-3	TGTGCCAGCAGCGCGAAGGGGGGGTCTTTTCTGTCGGCGCAGTATTTT	CASSAKGGSFLSAQYF
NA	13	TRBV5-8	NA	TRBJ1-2	TGTGCCAGCAGCAGGGACTCGAACTATGGCTACACCTTC	CASSRDSNYGYTF
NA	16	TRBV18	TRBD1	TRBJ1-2	TGTGCCAGCTCACCCTGGTTTCAGGGGGTTGGTGAAGGCTACACCTTC	CASSPWFQGVGEGYTF
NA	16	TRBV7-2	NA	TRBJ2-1	TGTGCCAGCAGCTCCCGTATCGGTAGTGTTTACAATGAGCAGTTCTTC	CASSSRIGSVYNEQFF
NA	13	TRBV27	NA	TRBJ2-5	TGTGCCAGCAGTTTTAGGGGTAGGGAGACCCAGTACTTC	CASSFRGRETQYF
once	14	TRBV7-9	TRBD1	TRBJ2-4	TGTGCCAGCAGCCCGCGACAGGGAAGGGCCATTCAGTACTTC	CASSPRQGRAIQYF
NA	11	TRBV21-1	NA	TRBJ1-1	TGTGCCGGCCACCCGCTGACTGAAGCTTTCTTT	CAGHPLTEAFF
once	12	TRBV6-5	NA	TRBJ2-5	TGTGCCAGTCGGCGGGGTAGGGAGACCCAGTACTTC	CASRRGRETQYF
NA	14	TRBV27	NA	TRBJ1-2	TGTGCCAGCAGTTTAAACCGCCAGTCCTATGGCTACACCTTC	CASSLNRQSYGYTF
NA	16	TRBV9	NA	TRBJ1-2	TGTGCCAGCAGCGTAGAATGGGGGGACGGTCGGTATGGCTACACCTTC	CASSVEWGDGRYGYTF
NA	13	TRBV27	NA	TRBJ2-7	TGTGCCAGCAGTTTGGGGGGACCCTACGAGCAGTACTTC	CASSLGGPYEQYF